This T cell receptor beta chain was sequenced during a study of CD8 T cells in ankylosing spondylitis. Notes on the study in general: It appeared that ankylosing spondylitis blood was characterized by a TCR beta motif of under ten highly homologous variants. From matched ankylosing spondylitis synovial fluid, disease-linked clones were reportedly recovered at significantly enriched levels.

Making the TCR beta libraries involved quantitative 5'-RACE with molecular barcodes. TCRdb analysed the 5' RACE reads with MiXCR anew, one entry per CDR3 protein. The sample has 750,000 to 850,000 distinct CDR3 sequences, about 12% seen once; the top ten hold under 0.6%. This clonotype was picked up a small number of times. Its matching antigen is unknown. Sequencing was performed on blood, either unsorted or a sorted T cell fraction (not recorded which). The TCR comes from a male donor with ankylosing spondylitis.

CDR3 nucleotide sequence: TGTGCCAGCAGTGTGGGGGGCGCGGGAGATACGCAGTATTTT. Translating gives CASSVGGAGDTQYF. The chain has TRBV6-1 and TRBJ2-3, with D tentatively TRBD1 or TRBD2 (6 bases each). Germline loops: CDR1 MNHNS, CDR2 SASEGT. V dropped 4 bases and J dropped 5 bases, with 13 bases sitting between them. CDR3 length: 14 amino acids.